These 19 T cell receptor beta chains were sequenced from one sample in a study of cytomegalovirus exposure and HLA in healthy donors. A multiplex PCR was run with 60 Vbeta primers and 13 Jbeta primers. Sequencing used immunoSEQ multiplex PCR; TCRdb keeps in-frame clones, though not all of them. The sample includes 130,000 or so clones, roughly 80% of them seen just once. The source material was PBMCs. The source of these receptors is a man in his forties in good health and CMV-seronegative.

V is TRBV4-3 and J is TRBJ2-3; 7 bases are shared with TRBD2. V lost 2 bases, J lost 3 bases, and 5 bases stayed unmatched. Looked up from germline, CDR1 is LGHNA and CDR2 is YSLEER. The CDR3 has 15 amino acids. CDR3 residues: CASSQKTSETDTQYF. The CDR3 DNA follows: TGCGCCAGCAGCCAAAAAACTAGCGAAACAGATACGCAGTATTTT.

The chain combines TRBV29-1 with TRBJ2-7; TRBD2 aligns across 8 bases. V lost 6 bases to trimming and J lost 7 bases; unmatched junction nucleotides: 11. CDR3 size: 13 residues. The germline CDR1 and CDR2 sequences are SQVTM and ANQGSEA. In nucleotides, the CDR3 is TGCAGCGTCGGGGGGGGCAGCTTAGGGGAGCAGTACTTC. Translating gives CSVGGGSLGEQYF.

The chain recombines TRBV27 with TRBJ2-3; TRBD2 matches at 10 bases. Germline-derived CDR1 and CDR2 are MNHEY and SMNVEV (reference sequence). This CDR3 is built from 16 residues. V shed 4 bases and J 2 bases; nucleotides not matched to a gene: 6. This chain's CDR3 is CASSSLLAGHTDTQYF. The CDR3 DNA reads as TGTGCCAGCAGTTCATTACTAGCGGGGCACACAGATACGCAGTATTTT.

The J gene is TRBJ2-7, the V gene TRBV2; D possibly corresponds to TRBD1 (6 bases). Per germline, CDR1 SNHLY and CDR2 FYNNEI. The CDR3 is 15 residues long. Trimming left V 6 bases short and J 0 bases short, with 15 bases between. The CDR3 region has the DNA TGTGCCAGCAGCCAAGGAAGGACAGCCTCCTACGAGCAGTACTTC. This codes for CASSQGRTASYEQYF.

V gene TRBV19 combines with J gene TRBJ2-6, with 7 positions matching TRBD2. V shed 7 bases, J shed 0 bases, and the junction held 12 bases outside the gene matches. From germline, CDR1 is LNHDA and CDR2 SQIVND (reference sequence). This CDR3 is 18 amino acids long. The chain's CDR3 is CASTGGGVGDSGANVLTF. In DNA, the CDR3 is TGTGCCAGTACCGGGGGAGGGGTTGGTGACTCTGGGGCCAACGTCCTGACTTTC.

This clone was detected a few times. This chain uses TRBV11-3 with TRBJ1-1; D is unclear. The length of the CDR3 is 15 residues. Germline lookup yields CDR1 SGHNT and CDR2 YENEEA. Trimming stripped 2 bases from V and 1 base from J, with 11 bases between. Written as DNA, the CDR3 is TGTGCCAGCAGCTTATCCGTCAGAGGGAACACTGAAGCTTTCTTT. Translating gives CASSLSVRGNTEAFF.

This clone was detected only a few times. One end of the junction fails to match germline, which may point to a read error. The V call is TRBV27, the J call TRBJ2-7; TRBD2 matches 8 bases. The CDR3 sequence is 13 residues long. Germline CDR1 reads MNHEY; CDR2 reads SMNVEV (reference sequence). CDR3 amino acids: CASRTLPVAGLHF. The CDR3 DNA follows: TGTGCCAGCAGGACCCTACCGGTAGCGGGGCTTCACTTC.

This clone was observed a handful of times. The V gene is TRBV6-5, the J gene TRBJ1-4; TRBD1 matches 9 bases. The CDR3 spans 15 residues. The V gene's germline CDR1 is MNHEY and CDR2 SVGAGI. V was pared by 2 bases and J by 5 bases, with 3 bases of the junction left unmatched. CDR3 loop: CASSYGTGKNEKLFF. The DNA of the CDR3 is TGTGCCAGCAGTTACGGGACAGGGAAGAATGAAAAACTGTTTTTT.

The V gene is TRBV30, the J gene TRBJ1-2, with 12 bases matching TRBD1. CDR3 length: 14 residues. Trimming at V came to 2 bases and at J to 7 bases, leaving 5 bases not matched to a gene. The germline gives CDR1 GTSNPN, CDR2 SVGIG (reference sequence). The CDR3 DNA follows: TGTGCCTGGAGTCGGGACAGGGGGCGGATTGGCTACACCTTC. It specifies CAWSRDRGRIGYTF.

The genes are TRBV28 and TRBJ1-5; a possible D gene is TRBD1 (6 bases). The V end lost 2 bases, the J end lost 2 bases, and 13 bases lay between the germline ends. The CDR3 spans 16 residues. From germline, CDR1 is MDHEN and CDR2 SYDVKM. CDR3 DNA: TGTGCCAGCAGTTTACAACAGGGTGGGGGCAATCAGCCCCAGCATTTT. It yields the protein CASSLQQGGGNQPQHF.

The chain is built from TRBV7-9 and TRBJ1-6; a possible D gene is TRBD1 (6 bases). This CDR3 is built from 16 residues. V lost 5 bases, J lost 2 bases, and 13 bases lay in between. Germline CDR1 and CDR2: SEHNR and FQNEAQ (reference sequence). CDR3 loop: CASSPQGQTYNSPLHF. CDR3 DNA sequence: TGTGCCAGCAGCCCCCAAGGACAGACCTATAATTCACCCCTCCACTTT.

The genes are TRBV9 and TRBJ2-1; 8 bases are shared with TRBD2. The CDR3 is 13 residues long. J gave up 15 bases and V 0 bases, and 8 bases lay outside the gene matches. Germline CDR1 reads SGDLS; CDR2 reads YYNGEE. CDR3 coding DNA: TGTGCCAGCAGCGTAGATCTCGGGGGGGCGTCGTTCTTC. Its translation: CASSVDLGGASFF.

This clone occurred a few times. V gene TRBV5-1 combines with J gene TRBJ1-6; D is ambiguous. Trimming stripped 6 bases from V and 9 bases from J, with 19 bases between. From germline, CDR1 is SGHRS and CDR2 YFSETQ. The CDR3 extends over 15 amino acids. CDR3: CASTPGSGYGSPLHF. CDR3 bases: TGCGCCAGCACCCCGGGATCAGGATATGGTTCACCCCTCCACTTT.

This clone has just a few counts. The chain couples TRBV5-4 to TRBJ2-7; a possible D gene is TRBD2 (6 bases). CDR1 is SGHNT, CDR2 YYREEE, per germline (reference sequence). Trimming stripped 1 base from V and 2 bases from J, with 13 bases between. The CDR3 covers 15 residues. CDR3 sequence: CASSLFRGLTYEQYF. CDR3 bases: TGTGCCAGCAGCTTGTTCCGGGGGTTAACCTACGAGCAGTACTTC. The whole variable domain, remainder taken from reference TRBV5-4 and TRBJ2-7, is ETGVTQSPTHLIKTRGQQVTLRCSSQSGHNTVSWYQQALGQGPQFIFQYYREEENGRGNFPPRFSGLQFPNYSSELNVNALELDDSALYLCASSLFRGLTYEQYFGPGTRLTVT.

Comment on this clone: This CDR3 is also generated by other DNA sequences in the sample. The rearrangement links TRBV7-2 to TRBJ2-5, with no clear D. Trimming shortened V by 1 base and J by 5 bases, and 5 bases separated the two germline ends. This CDR3 contains 12 residues. The germline gives CDR1 SGHTA, CDR2 FQGNSA. CDR3 region: CASSLGRETQYF. The CDR3 DNA reads TGTGCCAGCAGCTTAGGTCGGGAGACCCAGTACTTC.

The sample holds a few counts of this clone. This sequence joins TRBV4-3 and TRBJ1-1; 7 nucleotides match TRBD1. The CDR3 extends over 16 amino acids. Trimming cost V 2 bases and J 5 bases; bases outside gene matches: 11. Germline V gives CDR1 LGHNA, CDR2 YSLEER. CDR3 loop: CASSQFRQGERTEAFF. CDR3 in DNA: TGCGCCAGCAGCCAATTTAGACAGGGCGAGAGGACTGAAGCTTTCTTT.

The chain carries TRBV5-4 and TRBJ2-7, with 7 positions matching TRBD1. CDR1 is SGHNT, CDR2 YYREEE, per germline (reference sequence). V lost 1 base to trimming and J lost 5 bases; unmatched junction nucleotides: 6. The CDR3 runs 14 residues. The CDR3 DNA follows: TGTGCCAGCAGCTTGATACAGGGGTCTCACGAGCAGTACTTC. This sequence encodes CASSLIQGSHEQYF.

This chain uses TRBV2 with TRBJ1-1, with D unresolved. There are 13 residues in the CDR3. Germline V lookup: CDR1 SNHLY, CDR2 FYNNEI. The V gene lost 3 bases and the J gene lost 0 bases, with 5 bases spanning the gap. The CDR3 protein is CASSEELNTEAFF. CDR3 in DNA: TGTGCCAGCAGTGAGGAGTTGAACACTGAAGCTTTCTTT.

V gene TRBV18 combines with J gene TRBJ1-2; no reliable D call. Germline lookup yields CDR1 KGHSH and CDR2 LQKENI. The CDR3 spans 13 residues. The V end was cut by 3 bases, the J end by 7 bases, with 12 bases between. This CDR3 reads CASSPAGRAGYTF. Here the CDR3 DNA reads TGTGCCAGCTCACCGGCGGGGAGAGCTGGCTACACCTTC.